These 21 T cell receptor beta chains share one sample of origin, sequenced in a study of cytomegalovirus exposure and HLA in healthy donors. The data were produced by immunoSEQ multiplex PCR, yet TCRdb's version contains in-frame clones alone and is incomplete. Of over 85,000 clones in the sample, over 85% are singletons; the top ten hold around 2%. What was sequenced was PBMCs. These receptors all stem from a woman aged 18-29 years in good health and CMV-seronegative.

V and J are TRBV18 and TRBJ1-2; 8 bases align to TRBD1. The V gene's germline CDR1 is KGHSH and CDR2 LQKENI. The V segment lost 2 bases and the J segment 3 bases; nucleotides outside the gene matches: 5. The CDR3 has 15 amino acids. CDR3 in amino acids: CASSPMTGVYYGYTF. The CDR3 DNA is TGTGCCAGCTCACCAATGACAGGGGTGTACTATGGCTACACCTTC.

The CDR3 protein is CASSSRYSNQPQHF. The CDR3 nucleotides read TGTGCCAGCAGTTCCAGATATAGCAATCAGCCCCAGCATTTT. The chain joins TRBV6-5 to TRBJ1-5; D is uncertain. CDR3 length: 14 residues. CDR1 MNHEY and CDR2 SVGAGI come from the germline V gene. V lost 4 bases and J 0 bases, leaving 7 bases between the germline ends.

This sequence joins TRBV28 and TRBJ1-2, with 10 bases lining up with TRBD1. The CDR3 length is 13 residues. Germline trimming cut 8 bases from V and 4 bases from J; bases unmatched to any gene: 4. Germline lookup yields CDR1 MDHEN and CDR2 SYDVKM. The DNA of the CDR3 is TGTGCCAGCGGGGACAGGGGTTTCTATGGCTACACCTTC. Encoded protein: CASGDRGFYGYTF.

This sequence joins TRBV27 and TRBJ1-2; TRBD1 agrees at 7 bases. In germline, CDR1 is MNHEY, CDR2 SMNVEV (reference sequence). The CDR3 runs 15 residues. Unmatched junction bases numbered 6, after V lost 2 bases and J lost 3 bases. CDR3 nucleotide sequence: TGTGCCAGCAGTTTAAGTTTAGGGACAGACTATGGCTACACCTTC. Amino acids: CASSLSLGTDYGYTF.

This rearrangement joins TRBV19 to TRBJ1-3; D ambiguous. CDR1 is LNHDA and CDR2 is SQIVND in the germline V gene (reference sequence). CDR3 length: 16 amino acids. V lost 2 bases and J 0 bases, leaving 11 bases between the germline ends. The CDR3 is CASSIRSSVSGNTIYF. The DNA for the CDR3 is TGTGCCAGTAGTATACGATCTTCAGTCTCTGGAAACACCATATATTTT. The variable domain in full, completed from reference TRBV19 and TRBJ1-3, reads DGGITQSPKYLFRKEGQNVTLSCEQNLNHDAMYWYRQDPGQGLRLIYYSQIVNDFQKGDIAEGYSVSREKKESFPLTVTSAQKNPTAFYLCASSIRSSVSGNTIYFGEGSWLTVV.

Regarding this clone: Additional DNA sequences in this sample encode the identical CDR3. The chain links TRBV4-2 to TRBJ2-5; maybe TRBD1 (5 bases). The CDR3 has 14 residues. Germline values: CDR1 LGHNA, CDR2 YNFKEQ. Deletions cut 0 bases from V and 4 bases from J, with 9 bases between. CDR3: CASSQEGQGETQYF. CDR3 DNA sequence: TGTGCCAGCAGCCAAGAGGGGCAGGGAGAGACCCAGTACTTC.

The CDR3 sequence is CASSPQSGRWQPQHF. The CDR3 bases are TGTGCCAGCTCACCACAATCAGGGCGTTGGCAGCCCCAGCATTTT. The rearrangement links TRBV18 to TRBJ1-5; D possibly corresponds to TRBD1 (5 bases). CDR1 and CDR2 from the germline V gene are KGHSH and LQKENI. This CDR3 has 15 amino acids. Trimming cost V 1 base and J 7 bases, with 14 bases left between them.

The CDR3: CASSLAGGGTEAFF. The DNA for the CDR3 is TGTGCCAGCAGCCTTGCAGGGGGTGGGACTGAAGCTTTCTTT. V and J are TRBV7-2 and TRBJ1-1, with 7 bases fitting TRBD1. The V gene end was trimmed by 5 bases and the J gene end by 5 bases; junction bases not matched to a gene: 8. The CDR3 runs 14 residues. Germline V CDR1 and CDR2: SGHTA, FQGNSA.

This clone has just one count. CDR3 nucleotide sequence: TGTGCCAGCAGTGACCGGACAGGGCTTGATGGCTACACCTTC. Its protein is CASSDRTGLDGYTF. The V call is TRBV2, the J call TRBJ1-2, with 8 bases lining up with TRBD1. This CDR3 has 14 amino acids. V lost 3 bases to trimming and J lost 6 bases; unmatched junction nucleotides: 6. Germline values: CDR1 SNHLY, CDR2 FYNNEI.

This clone showed up just once. V gene TRBV9 combines with J gene TRBJ2-1; 12 bases agree with TRBD2. This CDR3 has 16 amino acids. Per the germline V gene, CDR1 is SGDLS and CDR2 is YYNGEE. The V segment lost 4 bases and the J segment 4 bases; nucleotides outside the gene matches: 6. The CDR3 reads CASSQTGLAGYNEQFF. The CDR3 coding sequence is TGTGCCAGCAGCCAGACGGGACTAGCGGGTTACAATGAGCAGTTCTTC.

The V gene is TRBV9, the J gene TRBJ2-1; TRBD2 agrees at 8 bases. Germline CDR1 reads SGDLS; CDR2 reads YYNGEE. Trimming removed 3 bases from V and 9 bases from J; junction bases left unmatched: 11. The CDR3 runs 15 residues. CDR3 nucleotide sequence: TGTGCCAGCAGCGCCCCGGGACTAGAAAGTACTGAGCAGTTCTTC. This gives the protein CASSAPGLESTEQFF.

The rearrangement links TRBV10-2 to TRBJ2-7; the match to TRBD2 covers 8 bases. The J segment lost 7 bases and the V segment lost 4 bases, leaving 6 bases of the junction unmatched. The length of the CDR3 is 13 residues. Germline-derived CDR1 and CDR2 are WSHSY and SAAADI. CDR3 sequence reads: CASSGAGVREQYF. The CDR3 DNA reads TGCGCCAGCAGTGGAGCGGGAGTAAGGGAGCAGTACTTC.

The chain couples TRBV30 to TRBJ1-3; TRBD1 is a possible D gene (6 bases). V shed 0 bases and J shed 4 bases, with 7 bases lying between them. CDR3 size: 13 residues. Germline V gene lookup returns CDR1 GTSNPN and CDR2 SVGIG (reference sequence). CDR3 amino acids: CAWSVGAGNTIYF. DNA of the CDR3: TGTGCCTGGAGTGTGGGGGCGGGAAACACCATATATTTT.

The J gene is TRBJ2-1, the V gene TRBV9; tentatively, D is TRBD2 (7 bases). The CDR3 runs 16 residues. V was shortened by 0 bases and J by 8 bases, with 18 bases between the two germline ends. Germline loops: CDR1 SGDLS, CDR2 YYNGEE. In nucleotides, the CDR3 is TGTGCCAGCAGCGTAGGAGGGACCACAGGGAGGGATGAGCAGTTCTTC. It yields the protein CASSVGGTTGRDEQFF.

The V gene is TRBV12-5, the J gene TRBJ1-2, with a weak D call TRBD1 (6 bases). CDR3 length: 13 amino acids. The V gene lost 8 bases and the J gene lost 0 bases, with 10 bases spanning the gap. Germline-derived CDR1 and CDR2 are LGHNT and FRNRAP. CDR3 bases: TGTGCTAGTCGGGACACATCTAACTATGGCTACACCTTC. It yields the protein CASRDTSNYGYTF. Supplemented by reference TRBV12-5 and TRBJ1-2, the full variable domain reads DARVTQTPRHKVTEMGQEVTMRCQPILGHNTVFWYRQTMMQGLELLAYFRNRAPLDDSGMPKDRFSAEMPDATLATLKIQPSEPRDSAVYFCASRDTSNYGYTFGSGTRLTVV.

The V and J genes are TRBV28 and TRBJ1-6; a weak D match, TRBD1 (5 bases). The V gene lost 11 bases and the J gene lost 7 bases, with 15 bases spanning the gap. Germline V gene sequence: CDR1 MDHEN, CDR2 SYDVKM. CDR3 length equals 13 residues. CDR3 loop: CAWKRGGNSPLHF. As DNA, the CDR3 is TGTGCCTGGAAGAGGGGAGGGAATTCACCCCTCCACTTT.

The V call is TRBV30, the J call TRBJ1-2, with 7 bases matching TRBD1. There are 13 residues in the CDR3. Germline CDR1 GTSNPN, CDR2 SVGIG (reference sequence). The ends lost 0 bases at V and 8 bases at J; junction bases unmatched: 6. The CDR3 loop is CAWSVITGAGYTF. The CDR3, as DNA: TGTGCCTGGAGTGTAATAACAGGGGCCGGCTACACCTTC.

A few counts support this clone. J is TRBJ2-7 and V is TRBV2, with unresolved D. The CDR3 has 11 amino acids. Trimming pared 5 bases from V and 5 bases from J, leaving 7 bases between. Looked up from germline, CDR1 is SNHLY and CDR2 is FYNNEI. The CDR3 DNA is TGTGCCAGCAGTCAACTCAACGAGCAGTACTTC. Protein product: CASSQLNEQYF.

V usage is TRBV7-2 and J usage is TRBJ2-1; TRBD1 matches 9 bases. Germline V gene sequence: CDR1 SGHTA, CDR2 FQGNSA. This CDR3 has 17 amino acids. V gave up 2 bases and J gave up 7 bases; unmatched junction bases: 12. CDR3 sequence reads: CASSLRSGRDRANEQFF. Here the CDR3 DNA reads TGTGCCAGCAGCTTACGGTCTGGCCGGGACAGGGCTAATGAGCAGTTCTTC. Full variable domain (remainder filled in from reference TRBV7-2 and TRBJ2-1): GAGVSQSPSNKVTEKGKDVELRCDPISGHTALYWYRQSLGQGLEFLIYFQGNSAPDKSGLPSDRFSAERTGGSVSTLTIQRTQQEDSAVYLCASSLRSGRDRANEQFFGPGTRLTVL.

V usage is TRBV4-3 and J usage is TRBJ2-7; D gene uncertain. The V end was cut by 8 bases, the J end by 5 bases, with 19 bases between. From germline, CDR1 is LGHNA and CDR2 YSLEER. The CDR3 has 14 amino acids. The chain's CDR3 is CASSVSQATHEQYF. The CDR3 DNA is TGCGCCAGCTCCGTTAGCCAAGCTACCCACGAGCAGTACTTC.

The chain links TRBV7-9 to TRBJ2-5, with 7 nucleotides matching TRBD1. The CDR3 has 13 residues. Germline CDR1 is SEHNR and CDR2 is FQNEAQ (reference sequence). Trimming took 7 bases from V and 5 from J; bases not matched to a gene: 7. The CDR3 here is CASTIDRAETQYF. CDR3 bases: TGTGCCAGCACCATCGACAGGGCCGAGACCCAGTACTTC.